The 26 T cell receptor beta chains given below trace back to one sample, sequenced in a study of blood T cell repertoires in COVID-19. The method was immunoSEQ multiplex PCR; TCRdb's version includes in-frame clones alone and lacks a portion of them. The sample contains 450,000 to 500,000 clones, around 87% of which appear only once. Sequencing was carried out using PBMCs or T cells enriched from blood (not recorded which). The receptors here all came from a woman between 18 and 29 years old who had recovered from COVID-19.

The chain couples TRBV29-1 to TRBJ1-4; D is unclear. Germline V gene sequence: CDR1 SQVTM, CDR2 ANQGSEA. V was cut by 1 base and J by 4 bases, with 10 bases left in between. The CDR3 has 14 amino acids. The CDR3 here is CSVEGGGVNEKLFF. The CDR3 nucleotides are TGCAGCGTTGAAGGGGGAGGCGTTAATGAAAAACTGTTTTTT.

The CDR3 DNA reads TGTGCCTGGAGTGGTGGGGGGGGCGGATATGGCTACACCTTC. It is translated as CAWSGGGGGYGYTF. The rearrangement links TRBV30 to TRBJ1-2; a possible D gene is TRBD1 (6 bases). Germline assignment: CDR1 GTSNPN and CDR2 SVGIG (reference sequence). Trimming took off 1 base at V and 5 bases at J, with 14 bases between the two ends. The CDR3 length is 14 residues.

Here the CDR3 DNA reads TGTGCCAGCAGTCAACTAGCGGCCTACGAGCAGTACTTC. It codes for CASSQLAAYEQYF. The chain recombines TRBV12-3 or TRBV12-4 with TRBJ2-7; 8 nucleotides agree with TRBD2. The CDR3 spans 13 residues. Trimming at V came to 5 bases and at J to 2 bases, leaving 2 bases not matched to a gene.

The chain combines TRBV5-6 with TRBJ1-2, with a weak D call TRBD1 (5 bases). The CDR3 length is 13 residues. In germline, CDR1 is SGHDT, CDR2 YYEEEE. V lost 3 bases, J lost 4 bases, and 10 bases lay in between. The CDR3 region has the DNA TGTGCCAGCAGCTCGCGGGACGTCTATGGCTACACCTTC. Its protein is CASSSRDVYGYTF.

This clone was seen a single time. The chain joins TRBV19 to TRBJ1-3, with D hard to call. The germline V and J ends were trimmed by 3 bases and 2 bases, with 5 bases remaining between them. The germline gives CDR1 LNHDA, CDR2 SQIVND (reference sequence). The CDR3 consists of 13 residues. DNA for the CDR3: TGTGCCAGTAGTATTGGAGCTGGAAACACCATATATTTT. Protein: CASSIGAGNTIYF.

This chain uses TRBV7-3 with TRBJ2-1, with no clear D. The CDR3 consists of 15 residues. V was cut by 6 bases and J by 0 bases, with 12 bases left in between. Germline assignment: CDR1 SGHTA and CDR2 FQGTGA. The CDR3 DNA is TGTGCCAGCAGTTCTGGTCCGAGCTCCTACAATGAGCAGTTCTTC. As protein: CASSSGPSSYNEQFF.

Only one count was recorded for this clone. The chain combines TRBV6-5 with TRBJ2-7; D may be TRBD1 (6 bases). The CDR3 is 14 amino acids. Between the trimmed V and J ends, which lost 8 bases and 0 bases, there was a span of 14 bases. The germline V gene has CDR1 MNHEY and CDR2 SVGAGI. The CDR3 region is CASLTTGGSYEQYF. The CDR3 nucleotides are TGTGCCAGCCTCACGACAGGAGGCTCCTACGAGCAGTACTTC.

The chain uses TRBV25-1 and TRBJ2-7; TRBD2 might be the D (5 bases). CDR1 and CDR2 (germline): MGHDK, SYGVNS. CDR3 length: 17 residues. Trimming removed 6 bases at V and 4 bases at J, with 25 bases between. CDR3 loop: CASSDGEWSSSSYEQYF. Here the CDR3 DNA reads TGTGCCAGCAGCGATGGGGAGTGGTCTTCATCCTCTTACGAGCAGTACTTC.

J is TRBJ1-1 and V is TRBV3-1 (or the pseudogene TRBV3-2), with D possibly being TRBD1 (6 bases). This CDR3 spans 13 amino acids. Trimming shortened V by 6 bases and J by 11 bases, and 19 bases separated the two germline ends. Germline V gene data show CDR1 as LGHDT and CDR2 as YNNKEL (reference sequence). CDR3 sequence reads: CASSTNQQGSAFF. CDR3 bases: TGTGCCAGCAGTACAAATCAACAGGGATCGGCTTTCTTT.

This chain links TRBV5-1 with TRBJ2-3; D unresolved. Between the trimmed V and J ends, which lost 3 bases and 0 bases, there was a span of 5 bases. CDR3 length: 13 amino acids. The germline V gene encodes CDR1 SGHRS and CDR2 YFSETQ. CDR3 sequence reads: CASSYSSTDTQYF. The CDR3 DNA sequence: TGCGCCAGCAGCTACTCTAGCACAGATACGCAGTATTTT. Together with reference TRBV5-1 and TRBJ2-3, the CDR3 gives the full variable domain: KAGVTQTPRYLIKTRGQQVTLSCSPISGHRSVSWYQQTPGQGLQFLFEYFSETQRNKGNFPGRFSGRQFSNSRSEMNVSTLELGDSALYLCASSYSSTDTQYFGPGTRLTVL.

The V call is TRBV3-1 (or the pseudogene TRBV3-2), the J call TRBJ2-7; TRBD1 agrees at 7 bases. Trimming cost V 1 base and J 3 bases; bases outside gene matches: 3. The CDR3 consists of 14 residues. Looked up from germline, CDR1 is LGHDT and CDR2 is YNNKEL (reference sequence). The CDR3: CASSQGRTGYEQYF. Written as DNA, the CDR3 is TGTGCCAGCAGCCAAGGGCGGACAGGCTACGAGCAGTACTTC.

The V gene is TRBV30, the J gene TRBJ1-2; 8 bases line up with TRBD1. Per the germline V gene, CDR1 is GTSNPN and CDR2 is SVGIG (reference sequence). Trimming removed 2 bases from V and 8 bases from J; junction bases left unmatched: 16. This CDR3 is 16 amino acids long. The CDR3 loop reads CAWSTPQTGVSRGYTF. The CDR3, as DNA: TGTGCCTGGAGTACACCTCAGACAGGGGTATCGCGAGGCTACACCTTC.

The chain recombines TRBV2 with TRBJ1-2; D unclear. V lost 10 bases and J 2 bases, leaving 23 bases between the germline ends. Germline values: CDR1 SNHLY, CDR2 FYNNEI. The CDR3 sequence is 16 residues long. CDR3 loop: CAITKGGMTSNYGYTF. The DNA for the CDR3 is TGTGCCATAACTAAGGGAGGTATGACTTCGAACTATGGCTACACCTTC.

This chain joins TRBV29-1 and TRBJ2-7; D call uncertain. Germline V gene lookup returns CDR1 SQVTM and CDR2 ANQGSEA. Trimming took off 4 bases at V and 1 base at J, with 5 bases between the two ends. This CDR3 has 11 residues. Written as DNA, the CDR3 is TGCAGCGTTGCTAGATCCTACGAGCAGTACTTC. Encoded protein: CSVARSYEQYF.

The rearrangement joins TRBV18 to TRBJ2-5; tentatively, D is TRBD2 (5 bases). Trimming removed 6 bases from V and 5 bases from J, with 19 bases in between. The CDR3 contains 15 residues. Looked up from germline, CDR1 is KGHSH and CDR2 is LQKENI. CDR3 in amino acids: CASSPGVKVGETQYF. In nucleotides, the CDR3 is TGTGCCAGCTCCCCCGGGGTGAAGGTCGGGGAGACCCAGTACTTC.

The chain combines TRBV6-5 with TRBJ2-7, with 8 nucleotides matching TRBD1. CDR1 is MNHEY, CDR2 SVGAGI, per germline. The length of the CDR3 is 12 residues. V lost 6 bases and J lost 4; bases outside the gene matches: 2. The CDR3 DNA follows: TGTGCCAGCAGCGGACAGGGTTACGAGCAGTACTTC. As protein: CASSGQGYEQYF.

DNA of the CDR3: TGTGCCAGCAGCTCCGACGTCGACAGGGAGGCTTACAATGAGCAGTTCTTC. This encodes CASSSDVDREAYNEQFF. J is TRBJ2-1 and V is TRBV5-5; D perhaps matches TRBD1 (7 bases). This CDR3 has 17 amino acids. V shed 3 bases and J shed 4 bases, with 20 bases lying between them. Per the germline V gene, CDR1 is SGHKS and CDR2 is YYEKEE (reference sequence).

The rearrangement uses TRBV19 and TRBJ2-1; a possible D gene is TRBD2 (6 bases). Germline lookup yields CDR1 LNHDA and CDR2 SQIVND (reference sequence). This CDR3 has 13 residues. Trimming removed 7 bases from V and 4 bases from J, with 11 bases in between. This chain's CDR3 is CASNGLTYNEQFF. The CDR3 nucleotides read TGTGCCAGTAATGGACTAACTTACAATGAGCAGTTCTTC.

The chain uses TRBV5-1 and TRBJ2-1; tentatively, D is TRBD1 (5 bases). Germline CDR1 SGHRS, CDR2 YFSETQ. Trimming stripped 6 bases from V and 3 bases from J, with 16 bases between. This CDR3 spans 15 amino acids. CDR3 nucleotide sequence: TGCGCCAGCACCTTAACAGGAAAAGGCTACAATGAGCAGTTCTTC. Its translation: CASTLTGKGYNEQFF.

The chain joins TRBV21-1 to TRBJ1-5; the D call TRBD1 from the table was never checked on the DNA. TRBV21-1 is listed as a pseudogene. This CDR3 has 20 amino acids. The CDR3 sequence is CASSTPLGTGPPWGNQPQHF. For the CDR3, the DNA is TGTGCCAGCAGCACCCCGCTGGGGACAGGCCCCCCGTGGGGCAATCAGCCCCAGCATTTT.

The chain uses TRBV5-1 and TRBJ2-3; D is perhaps TRBD2 (7 bases). Germline CDR1 is SGHRS and CDR2 is YFSETQ. CDR3 length: 16 amino acids. The V and J ends lost 0 bases and 2 bases respectively, with 13 bases between them. The CDR3 reads CASSLVRGAYTDTQYF. In DNA, the CDR3 is TGCGCCAGCAGCTTGGTTCGGGGGGCATACACAGATACGCAGTATTTT.

This rearrangement joins TRBV7-2 to TRBJ2-6; no reliable D call. This CDR3 is 14 amino acids long. Germline values: CDR1 SGHTA, CDR2 FQGNSA. V shed 2 bases and J shed 2 bases, with 4 bases lying between them. CDR3: CASSLPAGANVLTF. DNA for the CDR3: TGTGCCAGCAGCTTACCAGCTGGGGCCAACGTCCTGACTTTC.

The chain joins TRBV27 to TRBJ2-7; D ambiguous. The CDR3 has 14 residues. The V end lost 3 bases, the J end lost 2 bases, and 11 bases lay between the germline ends. Germline assignment: CDR1 MNHEY and CDR2 SMNVEV (reference sequence). Here the CDR3 DNA reads TGTGCCAGCAGTTTGAAACCAAACACCTACGAGCAGTACTTC. Encoded protein: CASSLKPNTYEQYF.

J is TRBJ2-7 and V is TRBV30, with D tentatively TRBD1 (6 bases). Germline V gene data show CDR1 as GTSNPN and CDR2 as SVGIG (reference sequence). V lost 4 bases and J 1 base, leaving 11 bases between the germline ends. CDR3 length: 13 residues. In DNA, the CDR3 is TGTGCCTGGAATGACAGGTATTCCTACGAGCAGTACTTC. Translated, it gives CAWNDRYSYEQYF.

V usage is TRBV3-1 (or the pseudogene TRBV3-2) and J usage is TRBJ2-1, with 7 nucleotides matching TRBD1. This CDR3 is 12 amino acids long. Germline V gene sequence: CDR1 LGHDT, CDR2 YNNKEL (reference sequence). Trimming took 5 bases from V and 12 from J; bases not matched to a gene: 7. The CDR3 is CASSFRDRGQFF. The CDR3 bases are TGTGCCAGCAGCTTTAGGGACAGAGGGCAGTTCTTC.

This clone was seen a few times. The chain employs TRBV3-1 (or the pseudogene TRBV3-2) and TRBJ1-2, with 8 bases fitting TRBD1. Germline V CDR1 and CDR2: LGHDT, YNNKEL (reference sequence). The CDR3 totals 15 residues. V lost 5 bases to trimming and J lost 4 bases; unmatched junction nucleotides: 9. The CDR3, as DNA: TGTGCCAGCAGCGACCACGGGACAGGAGGCTATGGCTACACCTTC. Translation gives CASSDHGTGGYGYTF.